This T cell receptor beta chain was identified during a study of T cell responses to AZD1222 COVID-19 vaccine. Clones were read by immunoSEQ multiplex PCR, and TCRdb kept only the in-frame ones, dropping some. The sample yields around 100,000 clones, approximately 89% seen once. In the case of this clone: Its antigen is not identified.

This CDR3 has 15 residues. Germline V lookup: CDR1 SGDLS, CDR2 YYNGEE. The ends lost 3 bases at V and 1 base at J; junction bases unmatched: 2. Study outcomes and limitations: Clonal diversity was possibly underestimated; the donors were predominantly white British and more often female.

The TCR was taken from an adult in good health. The source material was peripheral blood, sampled on day 0 of MenACWY control vaccination. The chain joins TRBV9 to TRBJ2-3, with 10 positions matching TRBD2. CDR3: CASSAGLAGTDTQYF. CDR3 DNA: TGTGCCAGCAGCGCAGGACTAGCGGGCACAGATACGCAGTATTTT.